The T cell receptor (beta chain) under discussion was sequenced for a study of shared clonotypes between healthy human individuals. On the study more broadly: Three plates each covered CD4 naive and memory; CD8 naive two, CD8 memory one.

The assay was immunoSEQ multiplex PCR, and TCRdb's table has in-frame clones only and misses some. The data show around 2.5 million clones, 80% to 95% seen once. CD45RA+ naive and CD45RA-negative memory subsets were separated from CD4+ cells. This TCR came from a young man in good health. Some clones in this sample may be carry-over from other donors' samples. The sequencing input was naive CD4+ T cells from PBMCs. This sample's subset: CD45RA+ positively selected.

The CDR3 DNA reads TGTGCCAGCAGCTTGGCCGCGCAGGGAGACACTGAAGCTTTCTTT. Protein: CASSLAAQGDTEAFF. The chain uses TRBV5-4 and TRBJ1-1; possibly TRBD1 for D (5 bases). V lost 0 bases to trimming and J lost 3 bases, with 12 bases between them. This CDR3 is built from 15 residues. Germline V gives CDR1 SGHNT, CDR2 YYREEE (reference sequence).